Shown below are 4 T cell receptor beta chains from a single sample sequenced in a study of cytomegalovirus exposure and HLA in healthy donors. Primers for the PCR totalled 60 Vbeta and 13 Jbeta. Sequencing used immunoSEQ multiplex PCR; TCRdb keeps in-frame clones, though not all of them. The repertoire includes about 140,000 clones, about 80% of them detected once, and less than 3% sits in the top ten. The sample was PBMCs. The receptors shown here come from a young woman in good health and CMV-seropositive.

The J gene is TRBJ2-7, the V gene TRBV5-4; a possible D gene is TRBD1 (6 bases). The V end was cut by 5 bases, the J end by 0 bases, with 15 bases between. This CDR3 region has 15 residues. Germline values: CDR1 SGHNT, CDR2 YYREEE (reference sequence). CDR3 sequence: CASRPQGLDSYEQYF. The CDR3 DNA follows: TGTGCCAGCAGACCGCAGGGGTTAGACTCCTACGAGCAGTACTTC. Filled out from reference TRBV5-4 and TRBJ2-7, the complete variable domain reads ETGVTQSPTHLIKTRGQQVTLRCSSQSGHNTVSWYQQALGQGPQFIFQYYREEENGRGNFPPRFSGLQFPNYSSELNVNALELDDSALYLCASRPQGLDSYEQYFGPGTRLTVT.

This chain links TRBV7-7 with TRBJ2-3; no clear D. CDR1 is SSHAT, CDR2 FNYEAQ, per germline (reference sequence). Trimming cost V 1 base and J 2 bases, with 4 bases left between them. The CDR3 runs to 13 residues. CDR3 sequence reads: CASSLDNTDTQYF. For the CDR3, the DNA is TGTGCCAGCAGCTTAGATAACACAGATACGCAGTATTTT. The full variable domain, completed using reference TRBV7-7 and TRBJ2-3, is GAGVSQSPRYKVTKRGQDVTLRCDPISSHATLYWYQQALGQGPEFLTYFNYEAQPDKSGLPSDRFSAERPEGSISTLTIQRTEQRDSAMYRCASSLDNTDTQYFGPGTRLTVL.

The V gene is TRBV2, the J gene TRBJ2-7; D is unclear. The CDR3 has 11 residues. Germline loops: CDR1 SNHLY, CDR2 FYNNEI. The germline V and J ends were trimmed by 4 bases and 3 bases, with 4 bases remaining between them. CDR3 protein: CASSGSYEQYF. CDR3 nucleotides: TGTGCCAGCAGTGGGAGCTACGAGCAGTACTTC.

This rearrangement joins TRBV25-1 to TRBJ1-2, with D uncertain. CDR3 length: 11 amino acids. CDR1 and CDR2 (germline): MGHDK, SYGVNS. V was clipped by 2 bases and J by 5 bases, with 3 bases between them. As DNA, the CDR3 is TGTGCCAGCAGTGAACTTTATGGCTACACCTTC. The encoded protein is CASSELYGYTF.